The subject of this entry is one TCR beta chain. The antigen remains unidentified. The sample originates from a study of T-cell memory formation after mild COVID-19. About the study: Largely donor-specific sequence clusters came from two donors.

Germline loops: CDR1 SGHTA, CDR2 FQGTGA. The CDR3 covers 15 residues. J lost 4 bases, V lost 0 bases, and 2 bases had no gene match. TCRdb independently ran MiXCR on the 5' RACE reads; one entry per CDR3 protein. The sample carries approximately 200,000 distinct CDR3 sequences, 16% recorded once. Study results and caveats: Contracting CD4+ clones were located mainly in CM and EM, and CD8+ clones in EMRA. Contracting clones from day 15 to 85 had balanced CD4/CD8; later expanders favoured CD4+.

The chain has TRBV7-3 and TRBJ2-2; 7 bases line up with TRBD1. The sample taken for sequencing was PBMCs or a T cell subset sorted from them (not recorded which). The sequence derives from an adult woman who had mild COVID-19 (a few samples of this study predate the infection). Cell type and time point are not known. CDR3 sequence: CASSLTAGGTGELFF. The CDR3 DNA follows: TGTGCCAGCAGCTTAACTGCAGGGGGCACCGGGGAGCTGTTTTTT.